This T cell receptor (beta chain) was found in a study of blood T cell repertoires in COVID-19. Profiled with immunoSEQ multiplex PCR; TCRdb holds only in-frame clones, not every one. The data hold 150,000 to 200,000 clones, with 85% to 90% observed a single time. Sequencing was performed on peripheral blood. This sequence originates from a woman aged 18-35 years who had recovered from COVID-19.

The CDR3 coding sequence is TGTGCCAGCAGTTTAGGGGGGTTCACTGAAGCTTTCTTT. The encoded protein is CASSLGGFTEAFF. The V and J genes are TRBV27 and TRBJ1-1; D perhaps matches TRBD1 (5 bases). Between the trimmed V and J ends, which lost 2 bases and 4 bases, there was a span of 8 bases. CDR3 length equals 13 residues. In germline, CDR1 is MNHEY, CDR2 SMNVEV (reference sequence).